Sequencing of this TCR beta chain was carried out in a study of T-cell reconstitution after alpha-beta-depleted transplantation in children. The V and J ends lost 4 bases and 10 bases respectively, with 11 bases between them. This CDR3 is built from 11 residues. Germline assignment: CDR1 SGHRS and CDR2 YFSETQ. A library of TCRbeta sequences, prepared with unique molecular identifiers, was generated. Using its own MiXCR run on the PCR reads, TCRdb lists one record per CDR3 protein. In the table there are some 500,000 distinct CDR3 sequences, about 18% of which are singletons. The chain links TRBV5-1 to TRBJ2-5; no clear D. Here the sequenced sample was PBMCs from the stem cell graft donor, taken from the stem cell graft. The clonotype comes from a human donor who donated a stem cell graft to a child with acute lymphoblastic leukemia. CDR3 protein: CASSAEFDQYF. DNA of the CDR3: TGCGCCAGCAGCGCGGAATTTGACCAGTACTTC.